Reported below is one TCR beta chain. No antigen is known for it. The treatment is: therapeutic diphenylcyclopropenone sensitization with weekly scalp DPC. The data belong to a study of human T cells and chemical hapten exposure. Study-wide context: The upper back received 0.01% DPC by patch testing, with results read at 6 days. Slight differences in pooled library volume were the main source of varying TCR yields across samples. Findings and limits, study-wide: No shift was seen in TCRs above 1 in 1000 frequency with DPC sensitization.

Unique molecular identifiers were attached to individual cDNA molecules within the library. One entry per CDR3 protein, called by TCRdb with MiXCR from the reads. This repertoire shows about 800 distinct CDR3 sequences, roughly 70% found once; its top ten account for around 8%. The V and J ends lost 5 bases and 4 bases, in that order; junction bases with no gene match: 4. The germline V gene encodes CDR1 SQVTM and CDR2 ANQGSEA. The CDR3 totals 14 residues. This TCR was sampled from an adult with alopecia areata. Some clones in this sample may be carry-over from other donors' samples. This table probably holds off-target reads from a library built for another chain. This sequence joins TRBV29-1 and TRBJ2-1; 11 bases match TRBD2. Specimen: whole blood, collected before DPC sensitization or 2, 6, or about 24 weeks after (not recorded which). CDR3: CSVTGLAEYNEQFF. The CDR3 DNA follows: TGCAGCGTTACGGGACTAGCGGAGTACAATGAGCAGTTCTTC.